This passage covers 28 T cell receptor beta chains from one sample sequenced in a study of PD-L1 blockade in urothelial cancer. Sample time point: pretreatment peripheral blood. Here immunoSEQ multiplex PCR was the method, and the copy in TCRdb shows in-frame clones only, minus some. The sample lists 130,000 or so clones; about 81% were seen once. The sample here was PBMCs, taken around atezolizumab (anti-PD-L1) treatment. The receptors were sampled from a man aged 45-65 years with urothelial cancer.

The chain recombines TRBV7-9 with TRBJ2-3; possible D gene TRBD2, 6 bases. CDR3 length: 17 residues. Germline CDR1 is SEHNR and CDR2 is FQNEAQ (reference sequence). V lost 4 bases to trimming and J lost 1 base, with 18 bases between them. CDR3 sequence (DNA): TGTGCCAGCAGCTCAAGAATCAGCGGGCGGGGCACAGATACGCAGTATTTT. This codes for CASSSRISGRGTDTQYF.

This clone has more than one count but fewer than ten. The chain couples TRBV4-2 to TRBJ2-2; D remains unclear. The CDR3 consists of 13 residues. V was clipped by 1 base and J by 5 bases, with 5 bases between them. Germline V lookup: CDR1 LGHNA, CDR2 YNFKEQ. This CDR3 reads CASSQVRTGELFF. The CDR3 region has the DNA TGTGCCAGCAGCCAAGTGCGGACCGGGGAGCTGTTTTTT.

Details on this clone: Additional DNA sequences in this sample encode the identical CDR3. The chain carries TRBV30 and TRBJ2-2; 8 bases match TRBD1. Per germline, CDR1 GTSNPN and CDR2 SVGIG (reference sequence). This CDR3 comprises 17 residues. Unmatched junction bases numbered 10, after V lost 0 bases and J lost 4 bases. For the CDR3, the DNA is TGTGCCTGGAGTGTCCCACAGGGGGAAAGTCTCACCGGGGAGCTGTTTTTT. It encodes CAWSVPQGESLTGELFF.

J is TRBJ2-2 and V is TRBV30; D not resolved. Trimming stripped 3 bases from V and 3 bases from J, with 17 bases between. The CDR3 is 16 residues long. Germline V CDR1 and CDR2: GTSNPN, SVGIG (reference sequence). The CDR3 is CAWREKGSRYTGELFF. In DNA, the CDR3 is TGTGCCTGGAGGGAGAAAGGCTCCCGGTACACCGGGGAGCTGTTTTTT.

This clone was seen only a few times. The chain joins TRBV27 to TRBJ1-4; D gene ambiguous. V was cut by 5 bases and J by 8 bases, with 9 bases left in between. Germline V gene data show CDR1 as MNHEY and CDR2 as SMNVEV (reference sequence). The CDR3 loop spans 12 amino acids. DNA for the CDR3: TGTGCCAGCAGTCGAACCGGGGAAAAACTGTTTTTT. Its protein product is CASSRTGEKLFF.

The chain is built from TRBV11-2 and TRBJ2-7; 11 nucleotides match TRBD2. Per germline, CDR1 SGHAT and CDR2 FQNNGV. With V trimmed by 2 bases and J by 3 bases, 12 bases remained unmatched. CDR3 length equals 18 residues. Written as DNA, the CDR3 is TGTGCCAGCAGCTTAACGAGTTTCACTAGCGGGAGTTTCTACGAGCAGTACTTC. It translates to CASSLTSFTSGSFYEQYF.

The rearrangement uses TRBV5-4 and TRBJ2-3; 12 bases agree with TRBD2. The CDR3 has 16 amino acids. Germline CDR1 is SGHNT and CDR2 is YYREEE (reference sequence). The trim removed 4 bases at V and 2 bases at J, leaving 5 bases unmatched. The CDR3 DNA reads as TGTGCCAGCAGCCTAAGGACTAGCGGGAACACAGATACGCAGTATTTT. Amino acids: CASSLRTSGNTDTQYF.

The chain uses TRBV7-6 and TRBJ1-1; TRBD1 matches 8 bases. The CDR3 has 16 residues. Germline V gives CDR1 SGHVS, CDR2 FNYEAQ. The V and J ends lost 2 bases and 3 bases, in that order; junction bases with no gene match: 8. CDR3 in DNA: TGTGCCAGCAGCTTATCGGACAGGGTCGCGGACACTGAAGCTTTCTTT. Translated, it gives CASSLSDRVADTEAFF.

This chain connects TRBV2 to TRBJ1-5; 7 bases line up with TRBD1. The CDR3 has 14 residues. V gave up 4 bases and J gave up 3 bases; unmatched junction bases: 3. Germline V gene lookup returns CDR1 SNHLY and CDR2 FYNNEI. The CDR3 here is CASSAQGNNQPQHF. Here the CDR3 DNA reads TGTGCCAGCAGTGCACAGGGGAACAATCAGCCCCAGCATTTT.

This clone was observed a single time. The chain couples TRBV30 to TRBJ2-6; 10 bases are shared with TRBD2. V gave up 4 bases and J gave up 0 bases; unmatched junction bases: 9. Germline CDR1 GTSNPN, CDR2 SVGIG (reference sequence). The CDR3 loop spans 18 amino acids. The CDR3 sequence: CAWKSLLAGSSGANVLTF. The CDR3 DNA reads as TGTGCCTGGAAGTCTTTACTAGCGGGAAGCTCTGGGGCCAACGTCCTGACTTTC. Full variable domain (remainder filled in from reference TRBV30 and TRBJ2-6): SQTIHQWPATLVQPVGSPLSLECTVEGTSNPNLYWYRQAAGRGLQLLFYSVGIGQISSEVPQNLSASRPQDRQFILSSKKLLLSDSGFYLCAWKSLLAGSSGANVLTFGAGSRLTVL.

The chain combines TRBV7-3 with TRBJ2-1; D gene uncertain. With 0 bases removed from V and 2 bases from J, the gap between germline ends came to 11 bases. The germline V gene encodes CDR1 SGHTA and CDR2 FQGTGA. This CDR3 spans 16 amino acids. The CDR3 region has the DNA TGTGCCAGCAGCTTAACGTGGCGGAGCACCTACAATGAGCAGTTCTTC. It translates to CASSLTWRSTYNEQFF.

This chain joins TRBV5-1 and TRBJ2-7; TRBD1 is a possible D gene (6 bases). Trimming took 5 bases from V and 5 from J, leaving 11 bases between them. Germline loops: CDR1 SGHRS, CDR2 YFSETQ. CDR3 length equals 12 residues. CDR3 DNA: TGCGCCAGCAGAGGGGGTGGAAACGAGCAGTACTTC. It is translated as CASRGGGNEQYF.

The chain recombines TRBV28 with TRBJ1-6; TRBD1 matches 8 bases. V shed 9 bases and J 7 bases; nucleotides not matched to a gene: 8. Per germline, CDR1 MDHEN and CDR2 SYDVKM. The CDR3 consists of 14 residues. The CDR3 protein is CASFGQGRNSPLHF. The CDR3 region has the DNA TGTGCCAGTTTTGGACAGGGCAGAAATTCACCCCTCCACTTT.

The rearrangement links TRBV19 to TRBJ2-3; D is ambiguous. Trimming shortened V by 5 bases and J by 0 bases, and 15 bases separated the two germline ends. The germline gives CDR1 LNHDA, CDR2 SQIVND (reference sequence). This CDR3 comprises 16 residues. The CDR3 loop is CASSPRSRSSTDTQYF. The CDR3 bases are TGTGCCAGTAGTCCCCGCAGTCGTTCTAGCACAGATACGCAGTATTTT.

The rearrangement joins TRBV25-1 to TRBJ2-7; 8 bases fit TRBD2. The CDR3 consists of 13 residues. Germline V lookup: CDR1 MGHDK, CDR2 SYGVNS. The V and J ends lost 7 bases and 1 base, in that order; junction bases with no gene match: 3. CDR3 amino acids: CASKRESSYEQYF. The CDR3 bases are TGTGCCAGCAAGCGGGAGTCATCCTACGAGCAGTACTTC.

J is TRBJ2-1 and V is TRBV7-8; 12 positions match TRBD1. The CDR3 runs to 16 residues. The germline V gene encodes CDR1 SGHVS and CDR2 FQNEAQ. V lost 5 bases, J lost 7 bases, and 9 bases stayed unmatched. The DNA for the CDR3 is TGTGCCAGCAGCCCAAGGGACAGGGGGCGCGAGAATGAGCAGTTCTTC. This gives the protein CASSPRDRGRENEQFF.

This chain's CDR3 is CASSQGATTDTQYF. In DNA form, the CDR3 reads TGCGCCAGCAGCCAAGGAGCAACTACAGATACGCAGTATTTT. The chain is built from TRBV4-1 and TRBJ2-3; D gene ambiguous. The CDR3 runs to 14 residues. Looked up from germline, CDR1 is MGHRA and CDR2 is YSYEKL. V lost 1 base, J lost 3 bases, and 8 bases lay in between.

CDR3 in amino acids: CASKVERTEAFF. The CDR3 nucleotides are TGTGCCAGCAAAGTGGAGCGGACTGAAGCTTTCTTT. V is TRBV2 and J is TRBJ1-1; D is unresolved. V was trimmed by 7 bases and J by 5 bases, leaving 11 bases between them. The CDR3 extends over 12 amino acids. Looked up from germline, CDR1 is SNHLY and CDR2 is FYNNEI.

The chain carries TRBV6-5 and TRBJ2-3, with D possibly TRBD1 on 6 matching bases. The CDR3 runs 14 residues. V lost 2 bases and J lost 5, with 11 bases in between. Per the germline V gene, CDR1 is MNHEY and CDR2 is SVGAGI. The CDR3 is CASSYGTSQDTQYF. CDR3 DNA sequence: TGTGCCAGCAGTTACGGGACATCGCAAGATACGCAGTATTTT.

The rearrangement links TRBV19 to TRBJ1-1, with D maybe TRBD1 (5 bases). The ends were cut back, 7 bases at V and 1 base at J, with 19 bases in the middle. The CDR3 consists of 16 residues. Germline CDR1 LNHDA, CDR2 SQIVND (reference sequence). The CDR3 here is CASTPFGQGANTEAFF. The CDR3 DNA reads as TGTGCCAGTACCCCATTCGGGCAGGGTGCGAACACTGAAGCTTTCTTT.

This clone qualifies as medium-sized (0.01 to 0.1%). This rearrangement joins TRBV7-8 to TRBJ1-2; tentatively, D is TRBD1 (6 bases). CDR3 length: 12 amino acids. In germline, CDR1 is SGHVS, CDR2 FQNEAQ. V shed 2 bases and J shed 7 bases, with 8 bases lying between them. In DNA, the CDR3 is TGTGCCAGCAGCTTACAGGGGCGTGGCTACACCTTC. Amino acids: CASSLQGRGYTF.

V gene TRBV6-6 combines with J gene TRBJ2-1; 7 nucleotides match TRBD2. Germline V CDR1 and CDR2: MNHNY, SVGAGI (reference sequence). This CDR3 is 13 amino acids long. The trim removed 7 bases at V and 5 bases at J, leaving 5 bases unmatched. The CDR3: CASTMGTNNEQFF. The CDR3 DNA follows: TGTGCCAGCACAATGGGGACTAACAATGAGCAGTTCTTC.

The genes are TRBV30 and TRBJ2-5; possible D gene TRBD1, 5 bases. Trimming pared 0 bases from V and 1 base from J, leaving 18 bases between. The CDR3 sequence is 17 residues long. The germline gives CDR1 GTSNPN, CDR2 SVGIG (reference sequence). The CDR3 region is CAWSVGRTIGVQETQYF. CDR3 nucleotide sequence: TGTGCCTGGAGTGTTGGGCGGACAATAGGGGTCCAAGAGACCCAGTACTTC.

The chain uses TRBV4-1 and TRBJ1-4, with 8 nucleotides matching TRBD1. V trimming: 4 bases; J trimming: 3 bases; junction bases outside the gene matches: 7. The germline V gene has CDR1 MGHRA and CDR2 YSYEKL. The CDR3 consists of 16 residues. The CDR3 region is CASSRNAGQANEKLFF. CDR3 nucleotides: TGCGCCAGCAGCCGTAACGCGGGACAGGCTAATGAAAAACTGTTTTTT.

DNA for the CDR3: TGTGCCTGGAGTACCGGGACTAGCGGACTCTACGAGCAGTACTTC. Its translation: CAWSTGTSGLYEQYF. This chain uses TRBV30 with TRBJ2-7; TRBD2 matches at 11 bases. Germline-derived CDR1 and CDR2 are GTSNPN and SVGIG (reference sequence). V lost 2 bases, J lost 3 bases, and 6 bases stayed unmatched. There are 15 residues in the CDR3. The full variable domain, completed using reference TRBV30 and TRBJ2-7, is SQTIHQWPATLVQPVGSPLSLECTVEGTSNPNLYWYRQAAGRGLQLLFYSVGIGQISSEVPQNLSASRPQDRQFILSSKKLLLSDSGFYLCAWSTGTSGLYEQYFGPGTRLTVT.

This clone was found a few times. The chain combines TRBV5-5 with TRBJ1-2; 8 bases map to TRBD1. Trimming at V came to 4 bases and at J to 2 bases, leaving 10 bases not matched to a gene. Germline values: CDR1 SGHKS, CDR2 YYEKEE (reference sequence). The CDR3 is made up of 16 amino acids. The CDR3 DNA follows: TGTGCCAGCAGCACCTCAGGGGGCGAGTCCAACTATGGCTACACCTTC. Translating gives CASSTSGGESNYGYTF.

The chain is built from TRBV18 and TRBJ1-1; D remains ambiguous. This CDR3 region has 14 residues. Trimming took off 1 base at V and 0 bases at J, with 6 bases between the two ends. CDR1 and CDR2 from the germline V gene are KGHSH and LQKENI. CDR3 loop: CASSPRTVNTEAFF. In nucleotides, the CDR3 is TGTGCCAGCTCACCACGCACAGTGAACACTGAAGCTTTCTTT.

The J gene is TRBJ1-6, the V gene TRBV6-6, with a weak D call TRBD1 (5 bases). Germline-derived CDR1 and CDR2 are MNHNY and SVGAGI (reference sequence). The V and J ends lost 6 bases and 0 bases respectively, with 9 bases between them. The CDR3 has 15 amino acids. The CDR3 bases are TGTGCCAGCAGACTACAGGACTCCTATAATTCACCCCTCCACTTT. Its protein product is CASRLQDSYNSPLHF.